The 14 T cell receptor beta chains presented below share a single source sample, sequenced in a study of CD4 T cells in relation to SARS-CoV-2 and coronaviruses. Some clones are missing from TCRdb's copy, which holds only in-frame ones; the method was immunoSEQ multiplex PCR. This sample has tens of thousands of clones; around 72% occur once, and the top ten carry approximately 13%. Before the COVID-19 pandemic, during about 2010-2019, CD4+ T cells were taken from unexposed donors. After approximately 10 days of culture, CD4+ T cells were isolated. For these TCRs, the target antigens are not known. Material: CD4+ T cells from PBMCs, cultured in vitro. Receptors originate from a human donor in good health.

This chain uses TRBV19 with TRBJ2-1; 13 bases align to TRBD2. Germline V gene sequence: CDR1 LNHDA, CDR2 SQIVND (reference sequence). The CDR3 extends over 14 amino acids. The trim removed 6 bases at V and 9 bases at J, leaving 5 bases unmatched. The CDR3 region is CASRTLAGGLEQFF. The CDR3 region has the DNA TGTGCCAGTAGGACACTAGCGGGAGGGCTTGAGCAGTTCTTC.

The V gene is TRBV5-8, the J gene TRBJ2-3; D is undetermined. The germline CDR1 and CDR2 sequences are SGHTS and YDEGEE. The CDR3 runs 14 residues. The germline V and J ends were trimmed by 0 bases and 2 bases, with 7 bases remaining between them. CDR3: CASSLDGTTDTQYF. CDR3 coding DNA: TGTGCCAGCAGCTTGGATGGAACCACAGATACGCAGTATTTT. The full variable domain, with the rest looked up from reference TRBV5-8 and TRBJ2-3, is EAGVTQSPTHLIKTRGQQATLRCSPISGHTSVYWYQQALGLGLQFLLWYDEGEERNRGNFPPRFSGRQFPNYSSELNVNALELEDSALYLCASSLDGTTDTQYFGPGTRLTVL.

The genes are TRBV7-2 and TRBJ2-2, with D maybe TRBD2 (6 bases). CDR1 is SGHTA and CDR2 is FQGNSA in the germline V gene. Deletions cut 6 bases from V and 7 bases from J, with 15 bases between. This CDR3 is 14 amino acids long. DNA for the CDR3: TGTGCCAGCAGAACTGGGACTCAGGTCGGGGAGCTGTTTTTT. Translation: CASRTGTQVGELFF.

This clone came up once. V usage is TRBV7-8 and J usage is TRBJ1-4; 9 bases agree with TRBD1. There are 17 residues in the CDR3. Germline loops: CDR1 SGHVS, CDR2 FQNEAQ. Unmatched junction bases numbered 11, after V lost 2 bases and J lost 7 bases. CDR3 DNA: TGTGCCAGCAGCTTAAGACACCCGGGACAGGGTGCTGAAAAACTGTTTTTT. The encoded protein is CASSLRHPGQGAEKLFF.

This chain links TRBV19 with TRBJ2-1; D unclear. The CDR3 runs 16 residues. Germline values: CDR1 LNHDA, CDR2 SQIVND (reference sequence). Between the trimmed V and J ends, which lost 1 base and 7 bases, there was a span of 17 bases. The CDR3 DNA follows: TGTGCCAGTAGTATAGGTACACAGATTAATCCTAATGAGCAGTTCTTC. This gives the protein CASSIGTQINPNEQFF. The full variable domain, with the rest looked up from reference TRBV19 and TRBJ2-1, is DGGITQSPKYLFRKEGQNVTLSCEQNLNHDAMYWYRQDPGQGLRLIYYSQIVNDFQKGDIAEGYSVSREKKESFPLTVTSAQKNPTAFYLCASSIGTQINPNEQFFGPGTRLTVL.

This chain joins TRBV4-3 and TRBJ2-6, with D perhaps being TRBD1 or TRBD2 (6 bases each). CDR1 and CDR2 from the germline V gene are LGHNA and YSLEER. Trimming left V 1 base short and J 0 bases short, with 13 bases between. There are 18 residues in the CDR3. DNA of the CDR3: TGCGCCAGCAGCCAAGTGCGGGACACCTACTCTGGGGCCAACGTCCTGACTTTC. Protein product: CASSQVRDTYSGANVLTF.

The chain joins TRBV25-1 to TRBJ1-1, with D hard to call. In germline, CDR1 is MGHDK, CDR2 SYGVNS. The CDR3 is 13 amino acids. Trimming cost V 3 bases and J 5 bases, with 10 bases left between them. Written as DNA, the CDR3 is TGTGCCAGCAGTGACGGCTACCTGACTGAAGCTTTCTTT. Encoded protein: CASSDGYLTEAFF.

The chain has TRBV12-3 or TRBV12-4 and TRBJ1-2; D is possibly TRBD1 (5 bases). V lost 3 bases, J lost 3 bases, and 8 bases lay in between. This CDR3 region has 13 residues. CDR3 in DNA: TGTGCCAGCAGTTTTAGGGGCGACTATGGCTACACCTTC. It translates to CASSFRGDYGYTF.

This sequence joins TRBV29-1 and TRBJ2-7; perhaps TRBD2 as D (6 bases). The CDR3 covers 12 residues. Looked up from germline, CDR1 is SQVTM and CDR2 is ANQGSEA. V lost 7 bases and J lost 7, with 17 bases in between. CDR3 DNA sequence: TGCAGCGCTGGGTGGATGGCGGGAGAGCAGTACTTC. This translates into CSAGWMAGEQYF.

The CDR3 DNA reads TGTGCCAGCAGTCAGGCGGGAGCGGTGGAGGAGCAGTACTTC. Translation: CASSQAGAVEEQYF. The chain is built from TRBV6-2 or TRBV6-3 and TRBJ2-7, with 7 bases that match TRBD2. V lost 5 bases to trimming and J lost 7 bases; unmatched junction nucleotides: 11. The CDR3 is 14 residues long. Germline loops: CDR1 MNHEY, CDR2 SVGEGT.

This sequence joins TRBV19 and TRBJ1-2; D is undetermined. V lost 1 base, J lost 4 bases, and 10 bases lay in between. Germline V CDR1 and CDR2: LNHDA, SQIVND (reference sequence). There are 14 residues in the CDR3. CDR3 in DNA: TGTGCCAGTAGTATAGGTTCCCAGACCTATGGCTACACCTTC. Its protein product is CASSIGSQTYGYTF.

CDR3 sequence (DNA): TGTGCCAGCTCACCCGATGATTCACAGCCCCAGCATTTT. Translated: CASSPDDSQPQHF. The chain recombines TRBV18 with TRBJ1-5; D ambiguous. CDR1 is KGHSH and CDR2 is LQKENI in the germline V gene. The CDR3 has 13 residues. The V and J ends lost 3 bases and 7 bases respectively, with 10 bases between them.

The chain combines TRBV3-1 (or the pseudogene TRBV3-2) with TRBJ2-7, with D hard to call. Per the germline V gene, CDR1 is LGHDT and CDR2 is YNNKEL (reference sequence). The CDR3 is 14 amino acids. Trimming pared 3 bases from V and 0 bases from J, leaving 9 bases between. The CDR3: CASSQGLVSYEQYF. In DNA, the CDR3 is TGTGCCAGCAGCCAGGGGTTAGTCTCCTACGAGCAGTACTTC.

This clone was detected only a few times. The chain recombines TRBV7-2 with TRBJ1-1, with D perhaps TRBD1 (6 bases). CDR1 and CDR2 (germline): SGHTA, FQGNSA. The CDR3 runs to 12 residues. With 5 bases removed from V and 7 bases from J, the gap between germline ends came to 11 bases. The CDR3 sequence is CASSTGQFEAFF. The DNA for the CDR3 is TGTGCCAGCAGCACCGGACAGTTTGAAGCTTTCTTT.